One sample yielded the 23 T cell receptor beta chains listed below, sequenced in a study of CD8 T cells in ankylosing spondylitis (dated by TCRdb to the late 2010s). The library was generated by 5' RACE. Instrument on record: Illumina HiSeq 2500. Through fastp at Q25 and MiXCR, TCRdb rebuilt clones from the public reads, retaining in-frame beta chains. Each entry is one CDR3 protein sequence, shown with its most common DNA and genes. The sample table holds hundreds of thousands of distinct CDR3 sequences, of which roughly a sixth were seen once. Over 0.9% of the sample lies in the top ten. These receptors are not linked to any known antigen. Overall results and qualifications from the work: A TCR beta motif made up of several highly homologous amino acid variants appeared to be characteristic of blood from ankylosing spondylitis patients.

The sequencing input was blood, either unsorted or a sorted T cell fraction (not recorded which). The receptors shown here come from a male donor with ankylosing spondylitis.

The rearrangement joins TRBV5-8 to TRBJ2-1, with 11 bases matching TRBD2. CDR1 is SGHTS, CDR2 YDEGEE, per germline. The V and J ends lost 4 bases and 9 bases, in that order; junction bases with no gene match: 12. The CDR3 has 16 residues. The CDR3 protein is CASSKTSGTLSGEQFF. The CDR3 region has the DNA TGTGCCAGCAGCAAGACTAGCGGGACCTTGAGTGGTGAGCAGTTCTTC.

Many counts were recorded for this clonotype. The gene calls are TRBV12-3 or TRBV12-4 and TRBJ1-4, with D perhaps matching TRBD1 (5 bases). V lost 3 bases to trimming and J lost 5 bases, with 13 bases between them. This CDR3 is built from 15 residues. CDR3 DNA sequence: TGTGCCAGCAGTTTCCGGCAGGGCGGGAATGAAAAACTGTTTTTT. Protein sequence: CASSFRQGGNEKLFF.

This clonotype was seen more than once but under ten times. The genes are TRBV4-3 and TRBJ1-6, with TRBD1 as a possible D gene (5 bases). CDR1 and CDR2 (germline): LGHNA, YSLEER. V dropped 1 base and J dropped 4 bases, with 5 bases sitting between them. This CDR3 region has 14 residues. The CDR3 spells CASSQGQYNSPLHF. As DNA, the CDR3 is TGCGCCAGCAGCCAAGGACAGTATAATTCACCCCTCCACTTT.

This clonotype was observed a handful of times. The chain uses TRBV3-1 and TRBJ1-1; a possible D gene is TRBD1 (6 bases). Trimming took off 2 bases at V and 7 bases at J, with 11 bases between the two ends. The CDR3 is made up of 13 amino acids. CDR1 and CDR2 (germline): LGHDT, YNNKEL (reference sequence). As DNA, the CDR3 is TGTGCCAGCAGCCAACGGACAGCCGGTGAAGCTTTCTTT. This encodes CASSQRTAGEAFF.

This chain joins TRBV5-1 and TRBJ1-4, with 7 bases fitting TRBD1. Germline V gene sequence: CDR1 SGHRS, CDR2 YFSETQ. The length of the CDR3 is 16 residues. V lost 0 bases, J lost 5 bases, and 7 bases stayed unmatched. The CDR3 DNA reads TGCGCCAGCAGCTTGGGACAGGGAACATCCAATGAAAAACTGTTTTTT. This codes for CASSLGQGTSNEKLFF.

The CDR3 DNA follows: TGCGCCAGCAGCGGGGGCCCCGAGGGGGCCAACGTCCTGACTTTC. Protein product: CASSGGPEGANVLTF. The J gene is TRBJ2-6, the V gene TRBV5-1; tentatively, D is TRBD1 (6 bases). Germline-derived CDR1 and CDR2 are SGHRS and YFSETQ. This CDR3 region has 15 residues. Trimming pared 4 bases from V and 4 bases from J, leaving 12 bases between.

This rearrangement joins TRBV5-1 to TRBJ2-2; D remains ambiguous. The CDR3 contains 14 residues. V lost 0 bases and J lost 1, with 4 bases in between. Germline V gives CDR1 SGHRS, CDR2 YFSETQ. This chain's CDR3 is CASSLEWNTGELFF. The DNA for the CDR3 is TGCGCCAGCAGCTTGGAGTGGAACACCGGGGAGCTGTTTTTT.

This clonotype came up a few times. CDR3 residues: CSARAVAYEQYF. In DNA form, the CDR3 reads TGCAGTGCTAGAGCCGTAGCCTACGAGCAGTACTTC. The chain is built from TRBV20-1 and TRBJ2-7; D call uncertain. CDR3 length: 12 amino acids. V was pared by 1 base and J by 2 bases, with 6 bases between. Per germline, CDR1 DFQATT and CDR2 SNEGSKA (reference sequence).

This clonotype was observed a handful of times. CDR3 nucleotide sequence: TGTGCCAGCAGGCCAACAGGGGTCAACGAAAAACTGTTTTTT. It yields the protein CASRPTGVNEKLFF. The V and J genes are TRBV2 and TRBJ1-4, with 7 bases that match TRBD1. CDR3 length equals 14 residues. J gave up 8 bases and V 6 bases, and 9 bases lay outside the gene matches. Germline CDR1 is SNHLY and CDR2 is FYNNEI.

The chain employs TRBV15 and TRBJ2-5; D may be TRBD1 (6 bases). The ends were cut back, 3 bases at V and 4 bases at J, with 12 bases in the middle. This CDR3 has 14 amino acids. Per the germline V gene, CDR1 is LNHNV and CDR2 is YYDKDF (reference sequence). The CDR3 region is CATSSRRGRETQYF. The DNA for the CDR3 is TGTGCCACCAGCAGCCGCAGGGGAAGAGAGACCCAGTACTTC.

The rearrangement links TRBV5-7 to TRBJ2-3, with D uncertain. TRBV5-7 is an open reading frame whose function is uncertain. V was shortened by 3 bases and J by 2 bases, with 19 bases between the two germline ends. This CDR3 spans 17 amino acids. The CDR3 protein is CASSSGFVRSPTDTQYF. CDR3 nucleotide sequence: TGTGCCAGCAGCTCCGGCTTCGTGAGGAGCCCCACAGATACGCAGTATTTT.

The gene calls are TRBV7-8 and TRBJ2-7, with D possibly matching TRBD1 (6 bases). The CDR3 has 17 amino acids. Germline CDR1 is SGHVS and CDR2 is FQNEAQ. V was clipped by 1 base and J by 6 bases, with 22 bases between them. The CDR3 spells CASSLGQTVQGRGEQYF. The CDR3 DNA follows: TGTGCCAGCAGCTTAGGGCAAACCGTACAGGGTAGGGGCGAGCAGTACTTC.

The genes are TRBV7-2 and TRBJ2-5; D assignment may be TRBD1 or TRBD2 (6 bases each). This CDR3 comprises 15 residues. Germline lookup yields CDR1 SGHTA and CDR2 FQGNSA. Trimming stripped 1 base from V and 2 bases from J, with 11 bases between. The CDR3 spells CASSLVGGTQETQYF. CDR3 coding DNA: TGTGCCAGCAGCTTAGTAGGCGGGACACAAGAGACCCAGTACTTC.

There are a few counts of this clonotype. The chain joins TRBV20-1 to TRBJ2-2, with 8 positions matching TRBD2. From germline, CDR1 is DFQATT and CDR2 SNEGSKA (reference sequence). Trimming took 2 bases from V and 0 from J; bases not matched to a gene: 5. There are 16 residues in the CDR3. In nucleotides, the CDR3 is TGCAGTGCTAGATTATCCGGGAGGGCGAACACCGGGGAGCTGTTTTTT. It specifies CSARLSGRANTGELFF.

V and J are TRBV20-1 and TRBJ2-1, with 11 bases identical to TRBD2. Germline CDR1 and CDR2: DFQATT and SNEGSKA (reference sequence). The CDR3 sequence is 17 residues long. V lost 5 bases and J lost 0; bases outside the gene matches: 9. The CDR3 protein is CSAGASGRTSSYNEQFF. In nucleotides, the CDR3 is TGCAGTGCTGGAGCTAGCGGGAGGACATCCTCCTACAATGAGCAGTTCTTC.

This clonotype showed up just a few times. The chain has TRBV20-1 and TRBJ1-1; D unclear. V lost 2 bases and J 1 base, leaving 5 bases between the germline ends. Germline CDR1 is DFQATT and CDR2 is SNEGSKA (reference sequence). This CDR3 is 12 amino acids long. The chain's CDR3 is CSARPPNTEAFF. CDR3 nucleotide sequence: TGCAGTGCTAGACCCCCGAACACTGAAGCTTTCTTT.

The V and J genes are TRBV21-1 and TRBJ1-5; the table calls TRBD1, which could not be checked here. TRBV21-1 is termed a pseudogene. CDR3 size: 17 residues. The DNA of the CDR3 is TGTGCCAGCAGCCACCGGGACAGAACATATAGCAATCAGCCCCAGCATTTT. Translated, it gives CASSHRDRTYSNQPQHF.

V is TRBV3-1 and J is TRBJ2-5; no clear D gene. Germline V gene lookup returns CDR1 LGHDT and CDR2 YNNKEL (reference sequence). This CDR3 region has 12 residues. The V end lost 0 bases, the J end lost 7 bases, and 6 bases lay between the germline ends. CDR3 in DNA: TGTGCCAGCAGCCAAGAGCTCGGGACCCAGTACTTC. Its protein product is CASSQELGTQYF.

V gene TRBV6-5 combines with J gene TRBJ2-1; 10 nucleotides line up with TRBD2. This CDR3 is built from 15 residues. The ends lost 2 bases at V and 6 bases at J; junction bases unmatched: 4. Germline V lookup: CDR1 MNHEY, CDR2 SVGAGI. The CDR3 loop reads CASSYGLAGVNEQFF. Here the CDR3 DNA reads TGTGCCAGCAGTTACGGCCTAGCGGGGGTCAATGAGCAGTTCTTC.

The chain recombines TRBV20-1 with TRBJ2-1; 13 positions match TRBD2. V trimming: 5 bases; J trimming: 9 bases; junction bases outside the gene matches: 10. CDR1 is DFQATT and CDR2 is SNEGSKA in the germline V gene (reference sequence). This CDR3 spans 15 amino acids. CDR3 coding DNA: TGCAGTGCTCCGATGACTAGCGGGAGGAGAGGTGAGCAGTTCTTC. It translates to CSAPMTSGRRGEQFF.

V gene TRBV20-1 combines with J gene TRBJ2-5; D might be TRBD1 or TRBD2, each matching 7 bases. The CDR3 length is 17 residues. CDR1 and CDR2 from the germline V gene are DFQATT and SNEGSKA (reference sequence). Trimming left V 0 bases short and J 5 bases short, with 22 bases between. CDR3 bases: TGCAGTGCTAGAGATTGGCGGGGGCCATCAGGGGGGGAGACCCAGTACTTC. Translated: CSARDWRGPSGGETQYF.

This clonotype was detected a few times. The chain joins TRBV5-6 to TRBJ2-7; 10 bases are a match to TRBD2. After removal of 4 bases from V and 4 bases from J, the junction contained 11 bases not matched to a gene. The CDR3 totals 16 residues. CDR1 SGHDT and CDR2 YYEEEE come from the germline V gene. The CDR3 region has the DNA TGTGCCAGCAGCCGCAAGCGGGGGGGAGTCAGTTACGAGCAGTACTTC. Translated, it gives CASSRKRGGVSYEQYF.

The sample holds a few counts of this clonotype. CDR3 in DNA: TGCGCCAGCAGCCCCCAGACAGGGGTCGATGGCTACACCTTC. The encoded protein is CASSPQTGVDGYTF. This chain connects TRBV5-1 to TRBJ1-2, with 8 bases fitting TRBD1. The germline gives CDR1 SGHRS, CDR2 YFSETQ. CDR3 length: 14 residues. J was trimmed by 6 bases and V by 4 bases; bases with no gene match: 8. Complete variable domain (other parts from reference TRBV5-1 and TRBJ1-2): KAGVTQTPRYLIKTRGQQVTLSCSPISGHRSVSWYQQTPGQGLQFLFEYFSETQRNKGNFPGRFSGRQFSNSRSEMNVSTLELGDSALYLCASSPQTGVDGYTFGSGTRLTVV.